Presented here are 15 T cell receptor beta chains from one specimen sequenced in a study of CD8+ T cells in alopecia areata. Extracted from the samples, RNA was reverse transcribed into cDNA to serve as the sequencing template. Sequencing used immunoSEQ multiplex PCR; TCRdb keeps in-frame clones, though not all of them. The sample contains 120,000 to 150,000 clones, about nine tenths of which appear only once. Sequenced here: CD8+ T cells sorted from blood, sampled at week 0. The receptors were sampled from a human donor with alopecia areata.

V and J are TRBV7-9 and TRBJ2-7, with D unresolved. Germline V lookup: CDR1 SEHNR, CDR2 FQNEAQ (reference sequence). This CDR3 has 16 residues. Trimming stripped 0 bases from V and 3 bases from J, with 15 bases between. CDR3 loop: CASSLASEGLGYEQYF. The CDR3 DNA reads as TGTGCCAGCAGCTTAGCCTCGGAAGGTTTGGGCTACGAGCAGTACTTC.

The rearrangement links TRBV6-1 to TRBJ1-2; TRBD1 is a possible D gene (5 bases). The CDR3 consists of 13 residues. Trimming removed 3 bases at V and 5 bases at J, with 10 bases between. The germline V gene encodes CDR1 MNHNS and CDR2 SASEGT. CDR3 residues: CASSEMGLYGYTF. The CDR3 DNA is TGTGCCAGCAGTGAGATGGGGCTATATGGCTACACCTTC.

The chain combines TRBV4-1 with TRBJ2-3, with D hard to call. Germline V gene data show CDR1 as MGHRA and CDR2 as YSYEKL. Trimming removed 1 base at V and 0 bases at J, with 11 bases between. The CDR3 is made up of 16 amino acids. The CDR3 sequence: CASSQVPSPSTDTQYF. CDR3 DNA: TGCGCCAGCAGCCAAGTTCCAAGCCCTAGCACAGATACGCAGTATTTT.

This rearrangement joins TRBV10-1 to TRBJ2-3; D is unresolved. Trimming pared 4 bases from V and 2 bases from J, leaving 10 bases between. The CDR3 is 14 residues long. Germline V gene data show CDR1 as WNHNN and CDR2 as SYGVQD (reference sequence). CDR3 in DNA: TGCGCCAGCAGTGGACTTATCGCCACAGATACGCAGTATTTT. The encoded protein is CASSGLIATDTQYF.

The J gene is TRBJ2-1, the V gene TRBV10-1; D may correspond to TRBD1 or TRBD2 (5 bases each). Trimming removed 1 base at V and 4 bases at J, with 5 bases between. The CDR3 runs to 13 residues. Germline lookup yields CDR1 WNHNN and CDR2 SYGVQD (reference sequence). CDR3 DNA: TGCGCCAGCAGTGAGTGGGGGTACAATGAGCAGTTCTTC. Translating gives CASSEWGYNEQFF.

This chain links TRBV2 with TRBJ2-7; TRBD1 matches 10 bases. The CDR3 spans 15 residues. V shed 5 bases and J 3 bases; nucleotides not matched to a gene: 7. Germline lookup yields CDR1 SNHLY and CDR2 FYNNEI. The DNA for the CDR3 is TGTGCCAGCAGTACCGGGACAGGGGACTTCTACGAGCAGTACTTC. This sequence encodes CASSTGTGDFYEQYF.

The chain recombines TRBV19 with TRBJ2-2; unclear D gene. Germline V gene lookup returns CDR1 LNHDA and CDR2 SQIVND (reference sequence). V lost 1 base and J 7 bases, leaving 7 bases between the germline ends. The CDR3 is 13 residues long. In nucleotides, the CDR3 is TGTGCCAGTAGTATAGCCTTCGACGGGGAGCTGTTTTTT. Protein product: CASSIAFDGELFF. The full variable domain, in which reference TRBV19 and TRBJ2-2 provide the parts outside the CDR3, is DGGITQSPKYLFRKEGQNVTLSCEQNLNHDAMYWYRQDPGQGLRLIYYSQIVNDFQKGDIAEGYSVSREKKESFPLTVTSAQKNPTAFYLCASSIAFDGELFFGEGSRLTVL.

V and J are TRBV5-6 and TRBJ2-5, with 10 bases aligning to TRBD1. Germline CDR1 reads SGHDT; CDR2 reads YYEEEE. The CDR3 totals 15 residues. The V segment lost 4 bases and the J segment 5 bases; nucleotides outside the gene matches: 8. DNA for the CDR3: TGTGCCAGCAGCCACCGACAGGGGGCTTGGGAGACCCAGTACTTC. Translated: CASSHRQGAWETQYF. The full variable domain, its missing parts supplied by reference TRBV5-6 and TRBJ2-5, is DAGVTQSPTHLIKTRGQQVTLRCSPKSGHDTVSWYQQALGQGPQFIFQYYEEEERQRGNFPDRFSGHQFPNYSSELNVNALLLGDSALYLCASSHRQGAWETQYFGPGTRLLVL.

The chain carries TRBV27 and TRBJ2-1; 7 nucleotides agree with TRBD2. After removal of 6 bases from V and 4 bases from J, the junction contained 6 bases not matched to a gene. Germline values: CDR1 MNHEY, CDR2 SMNVEV (reference sequence). The CDR3 contains 14 residues. The CDR3 spells CASRTAGPYNEQFF. CDR3 nucleotides: TGTGCCAGCAGGACAGCGGGACCGTACAATGAGCAGTTCTTC.

The chain joins TRBV7-9 to TRBJ2-7; D possibly corresponds to TRBD2 (5 bases). This CDR3 has 15 amino acids. Trimming cost V 5 bases and J 2 bases, with 16 bases left between them. Germline-derived CDR1 and CDR2 are SEHNR and FQNEAQ (reference sequence). The CDR3 here is CASSPGGGLAYEQYF. The CDR3 DNA reads TGTGCCAGCAGCCCCGGAGGCGGTCTCGCCTACGAGCAGTACTTC.

The chain recombines TRBV27 with TRBJ2-7, with unresolved D. V was shortened by 0 bases and J by 6 bases, with 9 bases between the two germline ends. Germline CDR1 is MNHEY and CDR2 is SMNVEV (reference sequence). This CDR3 has 13 amino acids. The CDR3 DNA sequence: TGTGCCAGCAGTTTATCGTCCAGCACCGAGCAGTACTTC. Protein: CASSLSSSTEQYF.

The V and J genes are TRBV7-9 and TRBJ2-5, with D unclear. The DNA matches TRBJ2-7 better at its end, which makes the J call doubtful. The germline CDR1 and CDR2 sequences are SEHNR and FQNEAQ (reference sequence). CDR3 length: 13 amino acids. CDR3 DNA sequence: TGTGCCAGCAGCTCAGGCCGTGAGCCCGAGCAGTACTTC. Translation gives CASSSGREPEQYF.

The chain is built from TRBV5-1 and TRBJ2-3, with 15 bases lining up with TRBD2. The CDR3 has 19 residues. Germline-derived CDR1 and CDR2 are SGHRS and YFSETQ. The J segment lost 0 bases and the V segment lost 4 bases, leaving 9 bases of the junction unmatched. Written as DNA, the CDR3 is TGCGCCAGCAGCCTGTGGACTAGCGGGAGGGGGCCCAGCACAGATACGCAGTATTTT. Translating gives CASSLWTSGRGPSTDTQYF.

The gene calls are TRBV29-1 and TRBJ2-1; D may be TRBD2 (6 bases). Trimming took off 4 bases at V and 4 bases at J, with 14 bases between the two ends. There are 14 residues in the CDR3. Germline V gene data show CDR1 as SQVTM and CDR2 as ANQGSEA. The DNA of the CDR3 is TGCAGCGTTGGGAGGGCAGGCCTATACAATGAGCAGTTCTTC. Its translation is CSVGRAGLYNEQFF.

This rearrangement joins TRBV13 to TRBJ2-3; a possible D gene is TRBD1 (6 bases). Trimming removed 4 bases from V and 3 bases from J, with 14 bases in between. Germline lookup yields CDR1 PRHDT and CDR2 FYEKMQ (reference sequence). The length of the CDR3 is 15 residues. In nucleotides, the CDR3 is TGTGCCAGCAGCTCCTCGGGACATAGGACAGATACGCAGTATTTT. Its translation: CASSSSGHRTDTQYF.